Each of the 11 T cell receptor beta chains below was sequenced from the same sample in a study of CD8+ T cells in alopecia areata. Documented treatment: oral pan-JAK inhibitor, 5-10 mg twice daily. Sequencing templates came from extracted RNA that was reverse transcribed into cDNA. The assay was immunoSEQ multiplex PCR, and TCRdb's table has in-frame clones only and misses some. The profile shows 130,000 to 150,000 clones, approximately 85% of them singletons. The input for sequencing was CD8+ T cells sorted from blood, taken at week 4, from a patient treated with tofacitinib. The origin of the receptors is a human donor with alopecia areata.

This clone was seen once. The chain is built from TRBV30 and TRBJ2-5; the D gene is possibly TRBD2 (6 bases). V lost 0 bases, J lost 1 base, and 18 bases lay in between. Germline CDR1 and CDR2: GTSNPN and SVGIG (reference sequence). This CDR3 is 17 amino acids long. DNA of the CDR3: TGTGCCTGGAGTGTACTCGAAGCGGGTGACATCCAAGAGACCCAGTACTTC. It yields the protein CAWSVLEAGDIQETQYF.

The genes are TRBV27 and TRBJ1-3; the D is unclear. The V gene lost 2 bases and the J gene lost 0 bases, with 11 bases spanning the gap. CDR1 is MNHEY and CDR2 is SMNVEV in the germline V gene (reference sequence). The CDR3 is 16 amino acids. The CDR3 sequence is CASSLGGIYSGNTIYF. CDR3 bases: TGTGCCAGCAGTTTAGGAGGGATCTACTCTGGAAACACCATATATTTT.

V is TRBV27 and J is TRBJ2-7, with D hard to call. This CDR3 comprises 13 residues. Per germline, CDR1 MNHEY and CDR2 SMNVEV (reference sequence). Trimming left V 4 bases short and J 5 bases short, with 12 bases between. The CDR3 DNA reads TGTGCCAGCAGTTCGACTTATTTTAACGAGCAGTACTTC. Translating gives CASSSTYFNEQYF.

The chain couples TRBV4-2 to TRBJ2-7, with 11 bases aligning to TRBD1. CDR1 is LGHNA and CDR2 is YNFKEQ in the germline V gene. There are 19 residues in the CDR3. The V segment lost 0 bases and the J segment 2 bases; nucleotides outside the gene matches: 12. CDR3 in amino acids: CASSQDSWTGGNPTYEQYF. The CDR3 region has the DNA TGTGCCAGCAGCCAAGACTCTTGGACAGGGGGCAATCCTACCTACGAGCAGTACTTC.

This sequence joins TRBV9 and TRBJ2-5; D may be TRBD2 (6 bases). Germline CDR1 SGDLS, CDR2 YYNGEE. Deletions cut 0 bases from V and 4 bases from J, with 13 bases between. This CDR3 region has 15 residues. CDR3 bases: TGTGCCAGCAGCGTAGCGGAGGGCTTAGCAGAGACCCAGTACTTC. It translates to CASSVAEGLAETQYF.

The chain employs TRBV5-5 and TRBJ1-6; unclear D gene. Per germline, CDR1 SGHKS and CDR2 YYEKEE (reference sequence). V was shortened by 0 bases and J by 0 bases, with 1 base between the two germline ends. The CDR3 is 14 residues long. DNA for the CDR3: TGTGCCAGCAGCTTGGGCTCCTATAATTCACCCCTCCACTTT. It encodes CASSLGSYNSPLHF.

The chain uses TRBV7-2 and TRBJ2-3; 10 bases match TRBD2. This CDR3 comprises 15 residues. Trimming cost V 2 bases and J 1 base; bases outside gene matches: 0. The germline V gene has CDR1 SGHTA and CDR2 FQGNSA. The CDR3 spells CASSLLAGGTDTQYF. The DNA for the CDR3 is TGTGCCAGCAGCTTACTAGCGGGGGGCACAGATACGCAGTATTTT.

The chain links TRBV9 to TRBJ2-1; tentative D call: TRBD2 (6 bases). The CDR3 runs to 16 residues. CDR1 is SGDLS, CDR2 YYNGEE, per germline. V was trimmed by 0 bases and J by 0 bases, leaving 10 bases between them. The CDR3, as DNA: TGTGCCAGCAGCGTAGCAATCGGGGGCTCCTACAATGAGCAGTTCTTC. It encodes CASSVAIGGSYNEQFF.

This clone turned up a few times. The chain employs TRBV19 and TRBJ2-7, with D tentatively TRBD1 (6 bases). This CDR3 is built from 13 residues. Looked up from germline, CDR1 is LNHDA and CDR2 is SQIVND (reference sequence). Trimming left V 3 bases short and J 3 bases short, with 9 bases between. Here the CDR3 DNA reads TGTGCCAGTAGTATCCGGGACAACTACGAGCAGTACTTC. Its protein is CASSIRDNYEQYF.

The gene calls are TRBV5-6 and TRBJ2-7, with 9 positions matching TRBD1. This CDR3 spans 13 amino acids. Germline V CDR1 and CDR2: SGHDT, YYEEEE. V lost 7 bases and J lost 3; bases outside the gene matches: 5. CDR3 protein: CASGTGSVYEQYF. Here the CDR3 DNA reads TGTGCCAGCGGGACAGGGTCGGTCTACGAGCAGTACTTC.

This chain uses TRBV6-5 with TRBJ2-5, with D possibly matching TRBD2 (7 bases). This CDR3 has 13 residues. The germline V gene encodes CDR1 MNHEY and CDR2 SVGAGI. V lost 6 bases and J 3 bases, leaving 11 bases between the germline ends. The CDR3 DNA reads TGTGCCAGCAGGGAAGGGGGGGAAGAGACCCAGTACTTC. It encodes CASREGGEETQYF.